Listed below are T cell receptor beta chains from one sample, sequenced in a study of control samples from healthy donors and cancer patients. TCRdb's table, derived via immunoSEQ multiplex PCR, lists solely in-frame clones and lacks some. This table has 90,000 or so clones, about 89% appearing once. The sequenced material came from blood. Receptors were obtained from a woman aged 60-70 years in good health. The CDR3 runs from the conserved cysteine through the conserved F or W. The D gene is left open where the match is weak. Clone size is given for some rows only: seen once, a few or many times, or a class if the clone is expanded.

V	size	J	D	DNA	CDR3
TRBV7-7	.	TRBJ2-5	TRBD1	TGTGCCAGCAGCGCCAACAGGGGGAAAGAGACCCAGTACTTC	CASSANRGKETQYF
TRBV2	.	TRBJ2-5	TRBD2	TGTGCCAGCACCGGGGGGGCCGGGGAGACCCAGTACTTC	CASTGGAGETQYF
TRBV19	.	TRBJ1-1	TRBD1	TGTGCCAGTAGTATTGAAGACAGGGCTTTTGCTGAAGCTTTCTTT	CASSIEDRAFAEAFF
TRBV10-2	.	TRBJ1-1	.	TGCGCCAGCAGGTCGACAGGAGCGAACACTGAAGCTTTCTTT	CASRSTGANTEAFF
TRBV27	.	TRBJ2-1	TRBD2	TGTGCCAGCAGTTTAGGGCGGGGGGGCAATGAGCAGTTCTTC	CASSLGRGGNEQFF
TRBV7-8	.	TRBJ1-1	.	TGTGCCAGCAGCAAGGATCAGGGTATGAACACTGAAGCTTTCTTT	CASSKDQGMNTEAFF
TRBV6-4	.	TRBJ2-7	.	TGTGCCAGCACGTTACGTCTTGTGCAGTACTTC	CASTLRLVQYF
TRBV27	.	TRBJ1-1	.	TGTGCCAGCAAAAGGTCGGCAGGGAACACTGAAGCTTTCTTT	CASKRSAGNTEAFF
TRBV19	.	TRBJ2-7	.	TGTGCCAGTAGTGCCCCGGGTGTGAGAAGCTCCTACGAGCAGTACTTC	CASSAPGVRSSYEQYF
TRBV7-9	.	TRBJ2-3	TRBD2	TGTGCCAGCAGCTTAGGTAAAGCGGGAGGGGGGGATACGCAGTATTTT	CASSLGKAGGGDTQYF
TRBV15	.	TRBJ1-2	.	TGTGCCACCAGCAGCAGGGCGGCGGGTTCTGGCTACACCTTC	CATSSRAAGSGYTF
TRBV18	.	TRBJ1-2	TRBD1	TGTGCCAGCTCACCCCAGGGACAGGGGGCCTGGTATGGCTACACCTTC	CASSPQGQGAWYGYTF
TRBV7-2	.	TRBJ2-1	.	TGTGCCAGCAGCTTATACAGGGACAATGAGCAGTTCTTC	CASSLYRDNEQFF
TRBV6-5	.	TRBJ2-6	.	TGTGCCAGCAGCTTAAAGGGATCTGGGGCCAACGTCCTGACTTTC	CASSLKGSGANVLTF
TRBV12-3/TRBV12-4	.	TRBJ2-7	.	TGTGCCAGCAGCTTCTACGAGCAGTACTTC	CASSFYEQYF
TRBV7-7	.	TRBJ2-1	TRBD2	TGTGCCAGCAGCTTATCGGGACTAGCGGGAATGGGTGAGCAGTTCTTC	CASSLSGLAGMGEQFF
TRBV7-2	.	TRBJ1-2	.	TGTGCCAGCAGCTTAGGTGCAGGGGTGGAGGGCTACACCTTC	CASSLGAGVEGYTF
TRBV30	.	TRBJ1-4	TRBD1	TGTGCCTGGAGTTGGGGACAGGGGAATGAAAAACTGTTTTTT	CAWSWGQGNEKLFF
TRBV19	.	TRBJ1-3	.	TGTGCCAGTAGTATAAGCCGGAGCTCTGGAAACACCATATATTTT	CASSISRSSGNTIYF
TRBV6-5	.	TRBJ2-1	TRBD1	TGTGCCAGCAAAGGGGGCGGGACAGGCCAACGGCAGTTCTTC	CASKGGGTGQRQFF
TRBV24-1	.	TRBJ2-3	.	TGTGCCACCAGTCCTGCGGGCCTCACAGATACGCAGTATTTT	CATSPAGLTDTQYF
TRBV5-1	.	TRBJ2-7	TRBD1	TGCGCCAGCAGCATCGGACAGGGGCGACACGAGCAGTACTTC	CASSIGQGRHEQYF
TRBV19	.	TRBJ2-1	.	TGTGCCAGTAGTATAGATGGACAGAGCCTACTTAGGCAGTTCTTC	CASSIDGQSLLRQFF
TRBV7-2	.	TRBJ1-1	.	TGTGCCAGCAGCTTAGTGAGGAACACTGAAGCTTTCTTT	CASSLVRNTEAFF
TRBV27	once	TRBJ2-7	.	TGTGCCAGCAGCAGATTTGGCTACGAGCAGTACTTC	CASSRFGYEQYF
TRBV5-1	.	TRBJ1-4	.	TGCGCCAGCAGCTTGGGACCCCTTAATGAAAAACTGTTTTTT	CASSLGPLNEKLFF
TRBV6-5	.	TRBJ2-7	TRBD1	TGTGCCAGCCTCGGGACAGGGGATTACGAGCAGTACTTC	CASLGTGDYEQYF
TRBV27	.	TRBJ2-4	.	TGTGCCAGCGGCCTAGGGTCCGGGGACATTCAGTACTTC	CASGLGSGDIQYF
TRBV28	few	TRBJ1-2	.	TGTGCCAGCAGTATCGTTTCCTATGGCTACACCTTC	CASSIVSYGYTF
TRBV28	.	TRBJ2-5	TRBD2	TGTGCCAGCAGTTTAGGTGGGATATACCCGGGACTAGCGGGAGAGGTAGGACAAGAGACCCAGTACTTC	CASSLGGIYPGLAGEVGQETQYF
TRBV15	.	TRBJ1-1	.	TGTGCCACCAGCAGAGATTTGGTTAAAGGGACTGAAGCTTTCTTT	CATSRDLVKGTEAFF
TRBV5-8	.	TRBJ1-5	.	TGTGCCAGCAGCGGGCCGCTAGGGGGATTGGAGCCCCAGCATTTT	CASSGPLGGLEPQHF
TRBV21-1	.	TRBJ1-5	.	TGTGCCAGCAGTAGAGCGGTTAGCAATCAGCCCCAGCATTTT	CASSRAVSNQPQHF
TRBV28	.	TRBJ1-5	.	TGTGCCATTAACGGGGGTAGCAATCAGCCCCAGCATTTT	CAINGGSNQPQHF
TRBV20-1	once	TRBJ2-7	TRBD1	TGCAGTGCAAGTCGGACAGGAATGTACGAGCAGTACTTC	CSASRTGMYEQYF
TRBV15	.	TRBJ2-3	.	TGTGCCACCAGCAGCGAACCGGGACTCATGGGGACAGATACGCAGTATTTT	CATSSEPGLMGTDTQYF
TRBV9	.	TRBJ1-1	TRBD1	TGTGCCAGCAGCGCGGGACAGCCGAACACTGAAGCTTTCTTT	CASSAGQPNTEAFF
TRBV28	.	TRBJ2-2	.	TGTGCCAGCAGAAGGGGTTCGGACACCGGGGAGCTGTTTTTT	CASRRGSDTGELFF
TRBV5-1	.	TRBJ1-2	.	TGCGCCAGCAGCCCGAACCGGGACGGAATGTATGGCTACACCTTC	CASSPNRDGMYGYTF
TRBV29-1	.	TRBJ1-4	.	TGCAGCGTTGATTCAACAGGGTCGGGAAAACTGTTTTTT	CSVDSTGSGKLFF
TRBV2	.	TRBJ2-3	.	TGTGCCAGCAGTGAGGCTAGATCAGATACGCAGTATTTT	CASSEARSDTQYF
TRBV6-1	.	TRBJ2-5	.	TGTGCCAGCAGTGTCATGTGGTTGGTGACGACTAGTTCGGAGACCCAGTACTTC	CASSVMWLVTTSSETQYF
TRBV2	.	TRBJ2-5	.	TGTGCCAGCGGGGGGCTGGGGGAGACCCAGTACTTC	CASGGLGETQYF
TRBV7-2	.	TRBJ2-3	TRBD2	TGTGCCAGCAGCTCGATGGGACTAGGGGATACGCAGTATTTT	CASSSMGLGDTQYF
TRBV11-2	.	TRBJ2-1	TRBD2	TGTGCCAGCAGCTCAAACGGACTAGCGGGGGACTACAATGAGCAGTTCTTC	CASSSNGLAGDYNEQFF
TRBV27	.	TRBJ1-3	.	TGTGCCAGCAGGCCGCTATCTGGAAACACCATATATTTT	CASRPLSGNTIYF
TRBV7-2	.	TRBJ2-1	TRBD2	TGTGCCAGCAGCTTTAGCGGGGGGGGCAATGAGCAGTTCTTC	CASSFSGGGNEQFF
TRBV30	once	TRBJ2-7	TRBD2	TGTGCCTGGAGGACTAGCGGGGGGACCTACGAGCAGTACTTC	CAWRTSGGTYEQYF
TRBV7-9	many	TRBJ1-2	.	TGTGCCAGCAGGGCGAATACAGACCGAGGATATGGCTACACCTTC	CASRANTDRGYGYTF
TRBV5-1	.	TRBJ1-5	TRBD1	TGCGCCAGCAGCTTATGGGACAGCTCCAATCAGCCCCAGCATTTT	CASSLWDSSNQPQHF
TRBV6-4	few	TRBJ2-1	TRBD2	TGTGCCAGCAGTGCCGCTAGCGGGAGTTATGAGCAGTTCTTC	CASSAASGSYEQFF
TRBV7-2	.	TRBJ1-6	.	TGTGCCAGCAGCTTATTCAGCGTAGACAATTCACCCCTCCACTTT	CASSLFSVDNSPLHF
TRBV27	.	TRBJ1-2	.	TGTGCCAGCAGCCTCCGGGCGGGGAACTATGGCTACACCTTC	CASSLRAGNYGYTF
TRBV28	.	TRBJ2-7	.	TGTGCCAGCAGTTTATTGACCCCCTCCTCCTACGAGCAGTACTTC	CASSLLTPSSYEQYF
TRBV5-1	.	TRBJ1-1	.	TGCGCCAGCAGCCCGGGCCCGGCTTTAGGGACTGAAGCTTTCTTT	CASSPGPALGTEAFF
TRBV2	.	TRBJ2-1	TRBD1	TGTGCCAGCAGCATACAGGGGGAAGATGAGCAGTTCTTC	CASSIQGEDEQFF
TRBV5-1	many	TRBJ2-2	.	TGCGCCAGCACACAGAGGGTAATGAACACCGGGGAGCTGTTTTTT	CASTQRVMNTGELFF
TRBV28	.	TRBJ1-2	.	TGTGCCACCTCCGTTCTGTCGGCAGAGAACTATGGCTACACCTTC	CATSVLSAENYGYTF
TRBV7-2	.	TRBJ1-2	TRBD1	TGTGCCAGCAGCACCGGGACAGGGGGGTACCACTATGGCTACACCTTC	CASSTGTGGYHYGYTF